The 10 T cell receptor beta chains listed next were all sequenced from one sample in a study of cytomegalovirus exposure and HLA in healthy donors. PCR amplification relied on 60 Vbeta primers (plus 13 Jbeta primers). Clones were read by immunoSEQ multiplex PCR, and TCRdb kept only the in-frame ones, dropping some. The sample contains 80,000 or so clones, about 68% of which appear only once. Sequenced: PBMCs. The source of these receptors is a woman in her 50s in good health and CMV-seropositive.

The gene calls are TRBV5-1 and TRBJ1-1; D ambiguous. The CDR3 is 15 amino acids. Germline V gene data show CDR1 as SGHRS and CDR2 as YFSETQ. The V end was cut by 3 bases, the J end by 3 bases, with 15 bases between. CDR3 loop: CASSWSGSADTEAFF. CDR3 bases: TGCGCCAGCAGCTGGTCTGGGTCAGCGGACACTGAAGCTTTCTTT.

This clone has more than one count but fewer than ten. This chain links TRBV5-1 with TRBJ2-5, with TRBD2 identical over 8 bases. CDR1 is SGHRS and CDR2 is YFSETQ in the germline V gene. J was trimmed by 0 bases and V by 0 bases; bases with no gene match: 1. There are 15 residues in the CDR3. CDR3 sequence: CASSLVSGDQETQYF. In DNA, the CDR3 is TGCGCCAGCAGCTTGGTTAGCGGGGACCAAGAGACCCAGTACTTC.

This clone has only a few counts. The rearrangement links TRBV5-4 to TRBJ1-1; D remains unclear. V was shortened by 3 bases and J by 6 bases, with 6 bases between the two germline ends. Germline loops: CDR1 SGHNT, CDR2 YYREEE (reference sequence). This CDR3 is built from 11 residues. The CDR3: CASSSASEAFF. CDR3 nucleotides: TGTGCCAGCAGCTCCGCGTCTGAAGCTTTCTTT.

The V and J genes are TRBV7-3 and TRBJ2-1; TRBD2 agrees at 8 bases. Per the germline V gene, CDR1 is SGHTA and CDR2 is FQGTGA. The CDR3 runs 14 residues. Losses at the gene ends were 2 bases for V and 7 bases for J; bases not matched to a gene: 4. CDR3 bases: TGTGCCAGCAGCTTACCGGGGGGGCGGAATGAGCAGTTCTTC. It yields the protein CASSLPGGRNEQFF.

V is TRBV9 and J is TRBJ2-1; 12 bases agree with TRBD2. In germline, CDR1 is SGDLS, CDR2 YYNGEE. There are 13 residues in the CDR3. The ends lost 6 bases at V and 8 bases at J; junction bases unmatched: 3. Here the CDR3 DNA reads TGTGCCAGCACTAGCGGGGGGGCCTATGAGCAGTTCTTC. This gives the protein CASTSGGAYEQFF.

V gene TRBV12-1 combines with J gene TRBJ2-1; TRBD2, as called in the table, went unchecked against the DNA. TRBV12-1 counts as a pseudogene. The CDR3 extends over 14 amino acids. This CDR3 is CASPGTSARREQFF. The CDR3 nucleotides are TGTGCCAGCCCCGGGACTAGTGCCCGGAGGGAGCAGTTCTTC.

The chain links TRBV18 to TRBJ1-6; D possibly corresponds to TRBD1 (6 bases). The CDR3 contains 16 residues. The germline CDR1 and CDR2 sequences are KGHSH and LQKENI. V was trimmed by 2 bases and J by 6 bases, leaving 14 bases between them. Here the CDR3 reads CASSPRGSRANSPLHF. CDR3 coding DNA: TGTGCCAGCTCACCAAGGGGGAGCAGGGCTAATTCACCCCTCCACTTT.

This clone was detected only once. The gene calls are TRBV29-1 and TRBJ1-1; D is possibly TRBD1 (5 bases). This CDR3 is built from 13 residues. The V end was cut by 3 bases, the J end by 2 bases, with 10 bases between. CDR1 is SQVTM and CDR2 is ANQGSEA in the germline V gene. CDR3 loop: CSVERQLNTEAFF. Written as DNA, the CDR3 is TGCAGCGTTGAGAGACAGTTAAACACTGAAGCTTTCTTT.

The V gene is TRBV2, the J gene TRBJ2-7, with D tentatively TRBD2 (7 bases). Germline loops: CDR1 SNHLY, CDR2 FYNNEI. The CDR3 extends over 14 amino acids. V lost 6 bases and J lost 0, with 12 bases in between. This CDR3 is CASRRGGSSYEQYF. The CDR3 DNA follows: TGTGCCAGCAGGAGGGGGGGAAGCTCCTACGAGCAGTACTTC.

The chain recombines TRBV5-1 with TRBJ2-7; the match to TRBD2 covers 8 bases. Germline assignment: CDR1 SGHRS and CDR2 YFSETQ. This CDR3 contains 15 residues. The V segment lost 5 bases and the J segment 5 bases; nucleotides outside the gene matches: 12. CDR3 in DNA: TGCGCCAGCAGTAAGGACAGCGGGGGCTACGACGAGCAGTACTTC. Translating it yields CASSKDSGGYDEQYF.